This T cell receptor (beta chain) emerged from a study of brain metastases from non-small cell lung cancer. Study conclusions and caveats: In about 64% of brain metastases, T-cell clones were expanded compared with matched primary tumors.

V lost 0 bases and J 2 bases, leaving 9 bases between the germline ends. CDR3 size: 15 residues. Per germline, CDR1 SGHDN and CDR2 FVKESK. TCRdb's copy holds only in-frame clones and misses some; the assay was immunoSEQ multiplex PCR. Of several hundred clones listed, about 90% are singletons. As regards this clone: The target antigen is unknown.

The sample was primary lung tumor tissue. This sequence originates from a donor at least 40 years old with non-small cell lung cancer. The chain has TRBV14 and TRBJ2-3; D possibly corresponds to TRBD2 (5 bases). The DNA of the CDR3 is TGTGCCAGCAGCCAAGAGGACTGGTACACAGATACGCAGTATTTT. Translating it yields CASSQEDWYTDTQYF.